This T cell receptor beta chain came from a study of post-analysis software for immune sequencing data. The V gene lost 0 bases and the J gene lost 8 bases, with 9 bases spanning the gap. The CDR3 runs to 14 residues. Germline V gene lookup returns CDR1 SGHRS and CDR2 YFSETQ. Unique molecular identifiers were built into the TCR beta cDNA libraries. Roughly 510,000 cDNA molecules were recovered from an input of 1 to 10 million T cells. TCRdb reprocessed the PCR reads with MiXCR, giving one entry per CDR3 protein. The sample gives over 700,000 distinct CDR3 sequences, roughly 29% of which show up once; around 0.6% is in the top ten. Study-level findings and limits: Included in a set of roughly 5 TRBV segments more frequent in patients than controls were TRBV5-6, TRBV5-1 and TRBV20-1. Multiple sclerosis patients had significantly lower normalized Chao1 diversity than controls.

This clonotype has a handful of counts. Its antigen is unknown. Sequences were obtained from blood. The rearrangement uses TRBV5-1 and TRBJ1-6, with unresolved D. The clonotype comes from a girl aged 5-17 years with multiple sclerosis. CDR3 protein: CASSLGRGYSPLHF. The CDR3 DNA is TGCGCCAGCAGCTTGGGACGGGGATATTCACCCCTCCACTTT.